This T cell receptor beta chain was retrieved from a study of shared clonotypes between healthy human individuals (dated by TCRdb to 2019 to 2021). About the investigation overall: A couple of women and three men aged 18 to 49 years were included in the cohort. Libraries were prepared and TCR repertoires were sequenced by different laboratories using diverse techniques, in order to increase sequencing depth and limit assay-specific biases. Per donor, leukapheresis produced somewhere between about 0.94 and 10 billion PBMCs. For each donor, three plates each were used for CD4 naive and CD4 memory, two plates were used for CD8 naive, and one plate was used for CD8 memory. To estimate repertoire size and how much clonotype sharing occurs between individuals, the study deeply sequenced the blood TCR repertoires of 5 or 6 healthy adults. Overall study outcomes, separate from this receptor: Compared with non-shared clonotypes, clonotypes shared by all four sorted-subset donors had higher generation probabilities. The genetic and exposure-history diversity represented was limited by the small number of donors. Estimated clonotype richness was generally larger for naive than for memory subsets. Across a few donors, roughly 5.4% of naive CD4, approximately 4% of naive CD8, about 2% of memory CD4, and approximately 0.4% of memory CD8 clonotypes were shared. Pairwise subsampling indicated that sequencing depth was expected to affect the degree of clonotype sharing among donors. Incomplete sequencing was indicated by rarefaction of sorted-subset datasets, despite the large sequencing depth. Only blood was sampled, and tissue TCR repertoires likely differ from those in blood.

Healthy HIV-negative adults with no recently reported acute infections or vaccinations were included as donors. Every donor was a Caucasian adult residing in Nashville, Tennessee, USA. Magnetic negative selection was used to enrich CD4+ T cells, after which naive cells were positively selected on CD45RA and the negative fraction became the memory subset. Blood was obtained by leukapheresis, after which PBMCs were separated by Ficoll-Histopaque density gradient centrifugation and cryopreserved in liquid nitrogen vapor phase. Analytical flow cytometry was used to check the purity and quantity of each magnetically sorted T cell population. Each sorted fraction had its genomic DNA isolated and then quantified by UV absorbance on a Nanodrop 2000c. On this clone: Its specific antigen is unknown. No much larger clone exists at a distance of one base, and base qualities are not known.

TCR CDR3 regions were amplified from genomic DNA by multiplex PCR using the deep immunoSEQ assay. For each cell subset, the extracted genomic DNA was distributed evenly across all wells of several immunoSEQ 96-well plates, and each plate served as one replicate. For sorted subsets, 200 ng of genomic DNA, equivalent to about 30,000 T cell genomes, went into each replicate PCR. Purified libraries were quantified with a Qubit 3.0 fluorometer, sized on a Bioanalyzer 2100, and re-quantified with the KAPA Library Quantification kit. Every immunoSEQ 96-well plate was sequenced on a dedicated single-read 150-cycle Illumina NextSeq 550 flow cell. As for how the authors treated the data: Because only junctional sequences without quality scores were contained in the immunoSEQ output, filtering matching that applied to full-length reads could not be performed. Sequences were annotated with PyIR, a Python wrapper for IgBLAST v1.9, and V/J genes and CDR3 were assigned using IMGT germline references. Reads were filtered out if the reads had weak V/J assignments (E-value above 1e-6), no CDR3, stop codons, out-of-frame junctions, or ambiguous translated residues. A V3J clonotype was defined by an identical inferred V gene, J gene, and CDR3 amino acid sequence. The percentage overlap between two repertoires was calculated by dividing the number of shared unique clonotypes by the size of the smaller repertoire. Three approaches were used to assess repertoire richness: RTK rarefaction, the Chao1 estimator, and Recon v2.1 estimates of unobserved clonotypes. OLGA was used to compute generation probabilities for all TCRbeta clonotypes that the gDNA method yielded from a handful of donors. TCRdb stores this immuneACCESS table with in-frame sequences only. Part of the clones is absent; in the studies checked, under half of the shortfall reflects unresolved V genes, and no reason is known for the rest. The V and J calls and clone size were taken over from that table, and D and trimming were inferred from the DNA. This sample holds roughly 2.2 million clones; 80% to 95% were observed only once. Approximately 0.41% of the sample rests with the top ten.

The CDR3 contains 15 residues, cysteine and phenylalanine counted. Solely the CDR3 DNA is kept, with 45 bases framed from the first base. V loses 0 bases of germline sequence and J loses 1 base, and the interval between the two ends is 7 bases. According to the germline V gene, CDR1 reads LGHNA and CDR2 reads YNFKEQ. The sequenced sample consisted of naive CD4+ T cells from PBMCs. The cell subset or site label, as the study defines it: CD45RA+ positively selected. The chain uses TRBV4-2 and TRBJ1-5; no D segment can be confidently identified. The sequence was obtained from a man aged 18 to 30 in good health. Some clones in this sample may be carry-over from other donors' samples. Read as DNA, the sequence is TGTGCCAGCAGCCAAGAGGGCAGAAGCAATCAGCCCCAGCATTTT. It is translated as CASSQEGRSNQPQHF.